This entry lists 20 T cell receptor beta chains sequenced from one sample in a study of cytomegalovirus exposure and HLA in healthy donors. PCR primers comprised 60 Vbeta and 13 Jbeta primers. Assay used: immunoSEQ multiplex PCR; TCRdb lists only in-frame clones, some missing. The sample records some 100,000 clones, approximately 76% being singletons. The specimen sequenced was PBMCs. These receptor sequences come from a man in his forties in good health and CMV-seronegative.

V and J are TRBV10-3 and TRBJ1-1; possibly TRBD1 for D (5 bases). Trimming removed 5 bases from V and 1 base from J, with 14 bases in between. Germline-derived CDR1 and CDR2 are ENHRY and SYGVKD. CDR3 length equals 15 residues. The CDR3 loop reads CAISSMQGGNTEAFF. In DNA form, the CDR3 reads TGTGCCATCAGTTCGATGCAGGGAGGGAACACTGAAGCTTTCTTT.

V and J are TRBV7-6 and TRBJ2-3, with TRBD1 matching over 9 bases. Unmatched junction bases numbered 9, after V lost 4 bases and J lost 4 bases. CDR3 length equals 16 residues. In germline, CDR1 is SGHVS, CDR2 FNYEAQ. This CDR3 reads CASSSTGGAAADTQYF. Written as DNA, the CDR3 is TGTGCCAGCAGCTCCACAGGGGGCGCGGCGGCAGATACGCAGTATTTT.

V and J are TRBV9 and TRBJ1-6; tentatively, D is TRBD1 (6 bases). V was cut by 0 bases and J by 2 bases, with 12 bases left in between. The CDR3 is 17 amino acids. Germline lookup yields CDR1 SGDLS and CDR2 YYNGEE. The DNA of the CDR3 is TGTGCCAGCAGCGTAGGGTACAGGGATACCTATAATTCACCCCTCCACTTT. This encodes CASSVGYRDTYNSPLHF.

V and J are TRBV29-1 and TRBJ2-5; 8 bases fit TRBD2. The DNA matches TRBJ2-7 better at its end, which makes the J call doubtful. CDR1 is SQVTM and CDR2 is ANQGSEA in the germline V gene. This CDR3 has 15 residues. The CDR3 reads CSVELREGEGYEQYF. Here the CDR3 DNA reads TGCAGCGTTGAACTCCGGGAGGGGGAGGGCTACGAGCAGTACTTC.

Concerning this clone: The junction departs from the called germline gene at one end, perhaps through a read error. The J gene is TRBJ2-7, the V gene TRBV7-9; tentative D call: TRBD1 (5 bases). The CDR3 runs 15 residues. Germline V gene lookup returns CDR1 SEHNR and CDR2 FQNEAQ (reference sequence). CDR3 loop: CSSNHHGPAGQEQYF. For the CDR3, the DNA is TGTTCCAGCAACCACCACGGACCGGCAGGGCAAGAGCAGTACTTC.

Concerning this clone: This same CDR3 is encoded by further DNA sequences in the sample. CDR3 residues: CASSLAGKETQYF. DNA for the CDR3: TGTGCCAGCAGCTTGGCGGGGAAAGAGACCCAGTACTTC. The chain recombines TRBV5-4 with TRBJ2-5, with D maybe TRBD2 (5 bases). Germline CDR1 and CDR2: SGHNT and YYREEE (reference sequence). Trimming pared 0 bases from V and 3 bases from J, leaving 6 bases between. This CDR3 is 13 amino acids long.

This clone has just a few counts. The V gene is TRBV7-8, the J gene TRBJ2-7, with D possibly matching TRBD2 (5 bases). V lost 5 bases and J 3 bases, leaving 17 bases between the germline ends. CDR3 length: 15 amino acids. Germline loops: CDR1 SGHVS, CDR2 FQNEAQ. In DNA, the CDR3 is TGTGCCAGCAGCCAAACTAGTTCGCAAGTCTACGAGCAGTACTTC. Translating gives CASSQTSSQVYEQYF.

CDR3: CAWSELGDEKLFF. For the CDR3, the DNA is TGTGCCTGGAGTGAGCTAGGGGATGAAAAACTGTTTTTT. The chain links TRBV30 to TRBJ1-4, with D tentatively TRBD1 (5 bases). Trimming left V 1 base short and J 6 bases short, with 9 bases between. Germline V gene data show CDR1 as GTSNPN and CDR2 as SVGIG (reference sequence). The CDR3 sequence is 13 residues long.

The gene calls are TRBV28 and TRBJ1-2; D perhaps matches TRBD1 (6 bases). This CDR3 contains 14 residues. V lost 10 bases and J 2 bases, leaving 17 bases between the germline ends. CDR1 and CDR2 (germline): MDHEN, SYDVKM. The CDR3 DNA is TGTGCCACCCGCTTCTCCGACAGGAACTATGGCTACACCTTC. Protein product: CATRFSDRNYGYTF.

This clone has just a few counts. The gene calls are TRBV4-1 and TRBJ2-7; 8 nucleotides align to TRBD1. Germline loops: CDR1 MGHRA, CDR2 YSYEKL. The junction had 11 bases not matched to a gene; V was cut back by 0 bases and J by 4 bases. The CDR3 is 17 amino acids. CDR3 in DNA: TGCGCCAGCAGCCAAGATCTAGTCCAGGGGGCAGCTTACGAGCAGTACTTC. It yields the protein CASSQDLVQGAAYEQYF.

The rearrangement links TRBV27 to TRBJ2-3, with 11 nucleotides matching TRBD2. The germline V gene encodes CDR1 MNHEY and CDR2 SMNVEV (reference sequence). The CDR3 contains 16 residues. Unmatched junction bases numbered 4, after V lost 4 bases and J lost 1 base. The CDR3 loop reads CASSSLAGGGTDTQYF. CDR3 nucleotide sequence: TGTGCCAGCAGTTCCTTAGCGGGGGGGGGCACAGATACGCAGTATTTT.

The chain couples TRBV27 to TRBJ2-7; D gene uncertain. The CDR3 is 13 residues long. Germline values: CDR1 MNHEY, CDR2 SMNVEV (reference sequence). Between the trimmed V and J ends, which lost 0 bases and 3 bases, there was a span of 6 bases. The CDR3 reads CASSLSRSYEQYF. In DNA, the CDR3 is TGTGCCAGCAGTTTATCGAGGAGCTACGAGCAGTACTTC.

The genes are TRBV5-6 and TRBJ2-7, with D possibly TRBD2 on 6 matching bases. Trimming cost V 4 bases and J 3 bases, with 11 bases left between them. Germline CDR1 SGHDT, CDR2 YYEEEE. The CDR3 spans 13 residues. CDR3 DNA: TGTGCCAGCAGCCTCGTGGGGGGCTACGAGCAGTACTTC. It translates to CASSLVGGYEQYF.

V gene TRBV7-2 combines with J gene TRBJ2-5; the D is unclear. Between the trimmed V and J ends, which lost 5 bases and 4 bases, there was a span of 17 bases. The CDR3 length is 15 residues. From germline, CDR1 is SGHTA and CDR2 FQGNSA. CDR3 in DNA: TGTGCCAGCAGCCTCCTATCCCACCCGGGAGAGACCCAGTACTTC. It encodes CASSLLSHPGETQYF. Full variable domain (rest looked up from reference TRBV7-2 and TRBJ2-5): GAGVSQSPSNKVTEKGKDVELRCDPISGHTALYWYRQSLGQGLEFLIYFQGNSAPDKSGLPSDRFSAERTGGSVSTLTIQRTQQEDSAVYLCASSLLSHPGETQYFGPGTRLLVL.

This clone was detected only a few times. The rearrangement uses TRBV30 and TRBJ2-5, with 9 bases aligning to TRBD2. From germline, CDR1 is GTSNPN and CDR2 SVGIG (reference sequence). The CDR3 covers 16 residues. The trim removed 8 bases at V and 7 bases at J, leaving 20 bases unmatched. CDR3 protein: CAGTFGASGTGGTQYF. The CDR3 nucleotides read TGTGCCGGAACCTTTGGGGCTAGCGGGACTGGAGGGACCCAGTACTTC. Based on the CDR3 plus reference TRBV30 and TRBJ2-5, the full variable domain is SQTIHQWPATLVQPVGSPLSLECTVEGTSNPNLYWYRQAAGRGLQLLFYSVGIGQISSEVPQNLSASRPQDRQFILSSKKLLLSDSGFYLCAGTFGASGTGGTQYFGPGTRLLVL.

The chain joins TRBV7-2 to TRBJ1-3, with D tentatively TRBD1 (5 bases). The CDR3 length is 16 residues. Germline V gene sequence: CDR1 SGHTA, CDR2 FQGNSA. Trimming cost V 1 base and J 3 bases, with 13 bases left between them. CDR3 amino acids: CASSLGGRGGGNTIYF. The CDR3 nucleotides are TGTGCCAGCAGCTTAGGGGGGAGGGGAGGTGGAAACACCATATATTTT.

The chain links TRBV2 to TRBJ2-7, with D maybe TRBD2 (5 bases). Germline CDR1 reads SNHLY; CDR2 reads FYNNEI. Trimming removed 0 bases at V and 6 bases at J, with 9 bases between. The CDR3 has 13 residues. CDR3: CASSEARAGEQYF. The CDR3 DNA reads TGTGCCAGCAGTGAAGCGCGGGCAGGCGAGCAGTACTTC.

The chain is built from TRBV5-1 and TRBJ2-7; D possibly corresponds to TRBD2 (5 bases). The germline CDR1 and CDR2 sequences are SGHRS and YFSETQ. This CDR3 contains 15 residues. Between the trimmed V and J ends, which lost 6 bases and 0 bases, there was a span of 16 bases. The chain's CDR3 is CASTLGVESSYEQYF. CDR3 in DNA: TGCGCCAGCACTCTCGGGGTGGAGAGCTCCTACGAGCAGTACTTC.

This sequence joins TRBV7-6 and TRBJ2-5; 10 bases agree with TRBD2. The CDR3 covers 14 residues. V lost 4 bases, J lost 5 bases, and 4 bases stayed unmatched. Germline CDR1 SGHVS, CDR2 FNYEAQ. CDR3 DNA sequence: TGTGCCAGCAGCTCCCTAGCGGGGGTGGAGACCCAGTACTTC. Its translation is CASSSLAGVETQYF.

The chain joins TRBV25-1 to TRBJ2-5, with TRBD2 matching over 13 bases. Germline CDR1 MGHDK, CDR2 SYGVNS. The ends lost 8 bases at V and 5 bases at J; junction bases unmatched: 5. This CDR3 comprises 14 residues. The CDR3 region has the DNA TGTGCCAGCGGACTAGCGGGGGCCGGGGAGACCCAGTACTTC. It specifies CASGLAGAGETQYF.